The 22 T cell receptor beta chains below all came from one sample that was sequenced in a study of metastatic and nonmetastatic thyroid tumors. Each patient came to thyroid surgery without any prior treatment (of any kind). MiXCR reprocessed the PCR reads for TCRdb. The top ten hold 12% of the sample, which has tens of thousands of clones, about 20% seen once. Sequenced material: tumor tissue. These receptors were taken from a female donor with papillary thyroid cancer or a benign thyroid nodule (not recorded which). Some clones in this sample may be carry-over from other donors' samples.

With respect to this clone: Sequence at one end of the junction differs from germline and may be a read error. The chain is built from TRBV28 and TRBJ1-5; TRBD1 is a possible D gene (6 bases). The V gene's germline CDR1 is MDHEN and CDR2 SYDVKM. The CDR3 loop spans 15 amino acids. The CDR3 loop is CASSTRQDGNQPQHF. The CDR3 DNA follows: TGTGCCAGCAGTACACGACAGGATGGCAATCAGCCACAGCATTTT.

This clone occurred a few times. The J gene is TRBJ2-7, the V gene TRBV20-1; 10 bases are a match to TRBD1. The length of the CDR3 is 14 residues. The germline V gene has CDR1 DFQATT and CDR2 SNEGSKA (reference sequence). Germline trimming cut 2 bases from V and 2 bases from J; bases unmatched to any gene: 3. CDR3 sequence (DNA): TGCAGTGCTAGACGACAGGGGGCGCCCTACGAGCAGTACTTC. Residues: CSARRQGAPYEQYF.

This clone was recorded many times. The chain uses TRBV6-2 or TRBV6-3 and TRBJ1-1, with D possibly being TRBD1 (6 bases). Germline CDR1 reads MNHEY; CDR2 reads SVGEGT. The CDR3 runs to 15 residues. Trimming left V 6 bases short and J 1 base short, with 15 bases between. The CDR3, as DNA: TGTGCCAGCAGCTCCCACCAGACAGGGAACACTGAAGCTTTCTTT. As protein: CASSSHQTGNTEAFF.

The genes are TRBV10-1 and TRBJ2-5; 9 positions match TRBD2. Germline CDR1 reads WNHNN; CDR2 reads SYGVQD (reference sequence). The CDR3 extends over 15 amino acids. V shed 3 bases, J shed 1 base, and the junction held 3 bases outside the gene matches. CDR3 coding DNA: TGCGCCAGCAGTGACCAGACTAGCGGCCAAGAGACCCAGTACTTC. This sequence encodes CASSDQTSGQETQYF.

This clone was seen ten or more times. The chain combines TRBV20-1 with TRBJ2-1; TRBD1 matches 9 bases. From germline, CDR1 is DFQATT and CDR2 SNEGSKA (reference sequence). Trimming cost V 4 bases and J 7 bases; bases outside gene matches: 2. CDR3 length: 12 amino acids. Here the CDR3 reads CSATDRGNEQFF. The DNA for the CDR3 is TGCAGTGCTACGGACAGGGGAAATGAGCAGTTCTTC.

This clone was counted ten times or more. This sequence joins TRBV25-1 and TRBJ1-2; D is possibly TRBD1 (5 bases). Between the trimmed V and J ends, which lost 8 bases and 4 bases, there was a span of 11 bases. Germline assignment: CDR1 MGHDK and CDR2 SYGVNS. This CDR3 contains 12 residues. For the CDR3, the DNA is TGTGCCAGCCGACGGGGCTTCTATGGCTACACCTTC. This translates into CASRRGFYGYTF.

This clone has ten or more counts. The chain has TRBV5-1 and TRBJ2-3, with 9 bases identical to TRBD2. The CDR3 extends over 15 amino acids. In germline, CDR1 is SGHRS, CDR2 YFSETQ. V was pared by 0 bases and J by 8 bases, with 7 bases of the junction left unmatched. The CDR3 sequence: CASSLGLAAGGTQYF. In DNA form, the CDR3 reads TGCGCCAGCAGCTTGGGACTAGCGGCGGGGGGTACGCAGTATTTT.

The chain has TRBV6-2 or TRBV6-3 and TRBJ1-2; possibly TRBD1 for D (6 bases). This CDR3 region has 15 residues. Germline V CDR1 and CDR2: MNHEY, SVGEGT. Between the trimmed V and J ends, which lost 2 bases and 5 bases, there was a span of 15 bases. The CDR3 sequence: CASSYVPDSPYGYTF. The CDR3 DNA follows: TGTGCCAGCAGTTACGTGCCGGACAGCCCATATGGCTACACCTTC.

The chain has TRBV7-2 and TRBJ1-2, with D possibly being TRBD1 (5 bases). V was cut by 5 bases and J by 5 bases, with 15 bases left in between. The CDR3 totals 14 residues. Looked up from germline, CDR1 is SGHTA and CDR2 is FQGNSA. The CDR3 region has the DNA TGTGCCAGCAGCCAAGGCGACAGAAAGTATGGCTACACCTTC. Its translation is CASSQGDRKYGYTF.

This clone was counted between two and nine times. V usage is TRBV11-2 and J usage is TRBJ1-1; a weak D match, TRBD1 (6 bases). The ends were cut back, 5 bases at V and 1 base at J, with 14 bases in the middle. This CDR3 is 15 amino acids long. The germline gives CDR1 SGHAT, CDR2 FQNNGV. The CDR3 protein is CASSPRTATNTEAFF. CDR3 DNA sequence: TGTGCCAGCAGCCCCCGGACAGCAACGAACACTGAAGCTTTCTTT.

The chain links TRBV4-1 to TRBJ1-2, with D perhaps matching TRBD1 (6 bases). The CDR3 contains 15 residues. Germline values: CDR1 MGHRA, CDR2 YSYEKL. Deletions cut 0 bases from V and 8 bases from J, with 16 bases between. Here the CDR3 reads CASSQDREFGGGYTF. The CDR3 DNA is TGCGCCAGCAGCCAAGATAGAGAGTTCGGGGGCGGCTACACCTTC.

This clone was counted at least ten times. The chain joins TRBV20-1 to TRBJ1-1, with 10 bases fitting TRBD1. The junction had 10 bases not matched to a gene; V was cut back by 3 bases and J by 3 bases. The germline CDR1 and CDR2 sequences are DFQATT and SNEGSKA (reference sequence). This CDR3 contains 16 residues. The CDR3 here is CSARSGDRGQYTEAFF. The CDR3, as DNA: TGCAGTGCTAGGTCTGGGGACAGGGGACAGTACACTGAAGCTTTCTTT.

This clone was recorded many times. This sequence joins TRBV28 and TRBJ1-2; possibly TRBD1 for D (5 bases). Germline CDR1 is MDHEN and CDR2 is SYDVKM. The ends were cut back, 6 bases at V and 7 bases at J, with 24 bases in the middle. This CDR3 comprises 16 residues. The CDR3 loop reads CASSPDGALSLGGYTF. The CDR3 DNA reads TGTGCCAGCAGCCCGGATGGGGCCCTCTCTTTGGGTGGCTACACCTTC.

This clone was observed many times. The V gene is TRBV10-3, the J gene TRBJ2-7; D remains unclear. CDR1 is ENHRY and CDR2 is SYGVKD in the germline V gene. V was clipped by 0 bases and J by 4 bases, with 13 bases between them. The CDR3 extends over 15 amino acids. The CDR3 loop is CAISESMGSRYEQYF. The CDR3 nucleotides are TGTGCCATCAGTGAGTCTATGGGTAGTAGATACGAGCAGTACTTC.

The chain employs TRBV10-3 and TRBJ2-3; 13 bases line up with TRBD2. Germline lookup yields CDR1 ENHRY and CDR2 SYGVKD. With 6 bases clipped from V and 5 bases from J, the junction kept 8 bases outside the gene matches. The CDR3 is 16 residues long. The CDR3 DNA sequence: TGTGCCATCAGCCGGACTAGCGGGAGATCTATAGATACGCAGTATTTT. Protein product: CAISRTSGRSIDTQYF.

This clone is labeled medium-sized. This chain connects TRBV27 to TRBJ2-1, with D uncertain. Germline lookup yields CDR1 MNHEY and CDR2 SMNVEV (reference sequence). V lost 2 bases, J lost 8 bases, and 16 bases lay in between. The CDR3 consists of 15 residues. In DNA form, the CDR3 reads TGTGCCAGCAGTTTAGCCCCGGGTCTCGCCGATGAGCAGTTCTTC. Its protein is CASSLAPGLADEQFF.

The gene calls are TRBV11-2 and TRBJ2-7; D uncertain. The CDR3 contains 17 residues. With 0 bases removed from V and 5 bases from J, the gap between germline ends came to 20 bases. In germline, CDR1 is SGHAT, CDR2 FQNNGV. This CDR3 reads CASSLDPGILSPNEQYF. CDR3 coding DNA: TGTGCCAGCAGCTTAGACCCTGGCATATTGTCACCCAACGAGCAGTACTTC.

This clone was seen repeatedly, ten times or more. One base away lies a much larger clone, so this may be a sequencing read error. The chain employs TRBV4-1 and TRBJ1-5; tentatively, D is TRBD1 (6 bases). Germline V lookup: CDR1 MGHRA, CDR2 YSYEKL. The CDR3 loop spans 15 amino acids. CDR3 in amino acids: CASKGQVNGNQLQHF. For the CDR3, the DNA is TGCGCCAGCAAGGGACAAGTTAACGGCAATCAGCTCCAGCATTTT.

The V and J genes are TRBV11-2 and TRBJ1-4, with 7 bases lining up with TRBD1. Trimming took 5 bases from V and 5 from J; bases not matched to a gene: 8. Germline lookup yields CDR1 SGHAT and CDR2 FQNNGV. This CDR3 spans 15 amino acids. CDR3 nucleotides: TGTGCCAGCAGCGGACCAGGGGGGACCAATGAAAAACTGTTTTTT. It codes for CASSGPGGTNEKLFF.

A few counts support this clone. J is TRBJ1-1 and V is TRBV6-1, with 8 bases matching TRBD1. J was trimmed by 0 bases and V by 5 bases; bases with no gene match: 5. Looked up from germline, CDR1 is MNHNS and CDR2 is SASEGT. CDR3 size: 15 residues. The CDR3 sequence is CASSKTGAMNTEAFF. The CDR3 region has the DNA TGTGCCAGCAGTAAGACAGGGGCCATGAACACTGAAGCTTTCTTT.

This clone appeared a few times. CDR3 residues: CASSAGLAEPKDEQFF. DNA for the CDR3: TGTGCCAGCAGTGCTGGACTAGCGGAGCCTAAAGATGAGCAGTTCTTC. This chain uses TRBV12-3 or TRBV12-4 with TRBJ2-1, with 10 bases fitting TRBD2. The CDR3 covers 16 residues. The ends lost 5 bases at V and 8 bases at J; junction bases unmatched: 12.

This clone was counted many times. This rearrangement joins TRBV5-1 to TRBJ2-7; 10 bases are a match to TRBD2. The V gene's germline CDR1 is SGHRS and CDR2 YFSETQ. V lost 4 bases, J lost 6 bases, and 7 bases stayed unmatched. This CDR3 spans 14 amino acids. CDR3 in DNA: TGCGCCAGCAGCCTGGGACTAGCGAGTAGCGAGCAGTACTTC. Its translation is CASSLGLASSEQYF.